The next 9 T cell receptor beta chains were all read from a single sample in a study of T cells in Graves' hyperthyroidism and ophthalmopathy (dated by TCRdb to between 2019 and 2020). The library was built by means of multiplex PCR. Sequencing relied on an Illumina HiSeq 2000. The TCR beta CDR3 regions were amplified from RNA transcripts. The first round of RT-PCR for the TCR CDR3 was performed with the HTBI primer set and the Qiagen OneStep RT-PCR kit. TCRdb took the public reads, trimmed them with fastp at Q25, ran MiXCR for clone calling and kept in-frame beta chains. Rows with one shared CDR3 protein collapse into an entry with the most common genes and DNA. This sample gives a few hundred thousand distinct CDR3 sequences in total; more than 13% of them show up just once. The ten biggest clones cover approximately 30% of the sample. The sample taken for sequencing was blood. These receptors all stem from a woman aged 25 to 39 with Graves' hyperthyroidism.

This clonotype came up many times. The V and J genes are TRBV3-1 and TRBJ1-1; TRBD1 matches 7 bases. V dropped 1 base and J dropped 1; count of bases not matched to a gene: 0. Germline V gene lookup returns CDR1 LGHDT and CDR2 YNNKEL (reference sequence). This CDR3 is built from 14 residues. DNA for the CDR3: TGTGCCAGCAGCCAAGGACAGGGGAACACTGAAGCTTTCTTT. This gives the protein CASSQGQGNTEAFF.

This clonotype appeared a few times. The rearrangement links TRBV5-8 to TRBJ2-3; weak D call: TRBD1 (6 bases). The CDR3 spans 14 residues. Per germline, CDR1 SGHTS and CDR2 YDEGEE. V gave up 5 bases and J gave up 6 bases, with 16 bases separating them. CDR3 nucleotide sequence: TGTGCCAGCAGACAGGACAGTTTACGGGATACGCAGTATTTT. Translation: CASRQDSLRDTQYF.

There are a few counts of this clonotype. The chain employs TRBV2 and TRBJ2-7; D remains ambiguous. CDR3 length: 13 residues. Deletions cut 4 bases from V and 0 bases from J, with 7 bases between. CDR1 is SNHLY and CDR2 is FYNNEI in the germline V gene. DNA for the CDR3: TGTGCCAGCAGTGGACTCTACTCCTACGAGCAGTACTTC. The encoded protein is CASSGLYSYEQYF.

This clonotype occurred many times. The gene calls are TRBV6-1 and TRBJ1-1; D gene ambiguous. V was cut by 7 bases and J by 1 base, with 25 bases left in between. Germline CDR1 reads MNHNS; CDR2 reads SASEGT. The CDR3 extends over 18 amino acids. In nucleotides, the CDR3 is TGTGCCAGCATTCAGACCCCCATCGAATATGGGAAGAACACTGAAGCTTTCTTT. Encoded protein: CASIQTPIEYGKNTEAFF.

This clonotype was seen at least ten times. The V and J genes are TRBV29-1 and TRBJ1-5, with 9 bases fitting TRBD1. V lost 4 bases and J lost 6; bases outside the gene matches: 10. The CDR3 is 15 residues long. Looked up from germline, CDR1 is SQVTM and CDR2 is ANQGSEA. Here the CDR3 DNA reads TGCAGCGTTGTGGTCAGGACAGGGGCGGGTCAGCCCCAGCATTTT. Translating it yields CSVVVRTGAGQPQHF.

Only a few counts were recorded for this clonotype. V and J are TRBV2 and TRBJ1-4; 7 bases are a match to TRBD1. Germline V gene sequence: CDR1 SNHLY, CDR2 FYNNEI. The J segment lost 3 bases and the V segment lost 5 bases, leaving 6 bases of the junction unmatched. The CDR3 has 15 amino acids. The CDR3 DNA follows: TGTGCCAGCAGTCCGGACGGGACAGCTAATGAAAAACTGTTTTTT. As protein: CASSPDGTANEKLFF.

This clonotype was seen repeatedly, ten times or more. The CDR3 here is CASSPRDFYRLPNYNEQFF. CDR3 coding DNA: TGTGCCAGCAGTCCTAGGGACTTCTATCGACTACCGAACTACAATGAGCAGTTCTTC. The V gene is TRBV28, the J gene TRBJ2-1; D is perhaps TRBD2 (6 bases). This CDR3 is built from 19 residues. Germline V lookup: CDR1 MDHEN, CDR2 SYDVKM. Trimming pared 5 bases from V and 3 bases from J, leaving 26 bases between.

V usage is TRBV13 and J usage is TRBJ2-3; 7 bases fit TRBD1. V gave up 5 bases and J gave up 4 bases; unmatched junction bases: 18. CDR1 is PRHDT and CDR2 is FYEKMQ in the germline V gene (reference sequence). This CDR3 contains 18 residues. This CDR3 reads CASSPLSTGDPRADTQYF. The CDR3 DNA reads TGTGCCAGCAGCCCTCTATCCACAGGGGACCCTCGGGCAGATACGCAGTATTTT.

This clonotype showed up many times. The rearrangement links TRBV28 to TRBJ2-1; TRBD2 matches at 13 bases. This CDR3 has 21 residues. Germline CDR1 is MDHEN and CDR2 is SYDVKM. J lost 0 bases, V lost 5 bases, and 16 bases had no gene match. This CDR3 is CASSLNPGTSGMGGSYNEQFF. The CDR3 DNA reads as TGTGCCAGCAGTCTCAACCCCGGGACTAGCGGGATGGGTGGCTCCTACAATGAGCAGTTCTTC.